This entry is about one T cell receptor beta chain. Germline V lookup: CDR1 MNHEY, CDR2 SVGEGT. Trimming stripped 2 bases from V and 0 bases from J, with 11 bases between. This CDR3 region has 16 residues. The sample belongs to a study of blood T cell repertoires in COVID-19. As for the study in general: From the United States, Italy and Spain came samples of acute and convalescent COVID-19.

How the authors handled the data: The authors estimated nucleated cell counts from reference gene primer amplification. The protocol was immunoSEQ multiplex PCR, while the TCRdb copy is restricted to in-frame clones and leaves out a portion. D and trimming were read from the DNA, whereas the V and J calls and clone size are those reported in that table. The table records 170,000 or so clones, 86% of them present only once. Sequenced input: peripheral blood. The sequence was collected from a man aged 50 or older with active or convalescent COVID-19. The chain recombines TRBV6-2 or TRBV6-3 with TRBJ2-4, with a weak D call TRBD1 (5 bases). The CDR3 reads CASSYARESAKNIQYF. CDR3 bases: TGTGCCAGCAGTTACGCCAGGGAATCAGCCAAAAACATTCAGTACTTC.